Reported below is one T cell receptor (beta chain). Its recognized antigen is unknown. Base qualities are not provided; no much larger clone lies one nucleotide away. Different DNA sequences within this sample yield the same CDR3. TRB sequencing used genomic DNA with the immunoSEQ assay at survey resolution or the hsTCRB kit. The study's processing was this. The immunoSEQ software handled the initial read processing, while the LymphoSeq R package was used for the repertoire analyses. Clonality was computed as 1 minus normalized Shannon entropy; Gini coefficient was also calculated for each TRB dataset. To infer phenotypes in unsorted samples, TRB sequences from sorted subsets of the recipient or donor were mapped onto the unsorted samples of the same recipient. TCRdb holds this immuneACCESS table with in-frame rearrangements only. Some clones are missing; in checked studies, unresolved V genes explain under half, and the rest has no known cause. V, J and clone size reflect that table, while D and trimming were determined from the DNA. This sample gives some 30,000 clones in total; roughly nine tenths of them show up just once. The ten largest account for approximately 0.1% of the sample.

Cut back by 2 bases and 3 bases, the V and J ends lie 11 bases apart. Per the germline V gene, SGHRS is the CDR1 and YFSETQ is the CDR2. Counted from cysteine to phenylalanine, this CDR3 has 14 amino acids. Only the CDR3 portion is preserved as DNA: 42 bases, with reading frame beginning at the first base. The data derive from a study of T cells after posttransplantation cyclophosphamide (dated by TCRdb to 2016 to 2017). With respect to the entire study: T cell repertoire reconstitution was tracked by TRB sequencing after myeloablative bone marrow transplantation in which posttransplantation cyclophosphamide was used as GVHD prophylaxis. Antigen receptor sequencing was done on samples from over 30 PTCy-treated patients and from more than 15 related bone marrow donors of those patients. Blood from every one of the approximately 36 PTCy patients who had 1-year posttransplant specimens underwent TRB sequencing. In 3 patients, up to about 3 additional blood samples taken between 2 and 5.2 years after transplant also underwent TRB sequencing, as did pretransplant blood from 4 patients. Because TRA and TRB clonality correlated tightly in roughly nine samples, the subsequent TCR analyses were limited to TRB only. Public TRB sequences were queried against a database of over 3,600 sequences associated with responses to pathogens, tumor antigens, self-antigens and alloantigens.

Viable CD3+CD4+ or CD3+CD8+ cells that were CCR7+CD45RA+CD45RO-CD95-CD27+CD28+ were classified as naive T cells. Peripheral blood samples were provided by related bone marrow donors on the day of marrow donation. Peripheral blood and bone marrow mononuclear cells were isolated by Ficoll-Hypaque density centrifugation and were cryopreserved. FACS on a FACSAria II was used to sort CD4+ and CD8+ T cells, including the naive and memory subsets. Summary of the overall study and its limitations: At 1-2 months, donor-recipient similarity was low but rose over the first year, and the later blood repertoires were often dominated by donor CD8+ memory clones. The TRB repertoires of T cells infiltrating skin or GI tract showed only limited overlap with the TRB repertoires of T cells in blood. Across the 35 to 45 patients, TRB clonality was highly associated with recipient CMV seropositivity and CMV reactivation, and diversity with PTCy was similar to that in the CNI/methotrexate controls.

This chain joins TRBV5-1 to TRBJ1-1; the D gene is perhaps TRBD1, from 6 matching bases. This TCR derives from a man aged 25 to 40 in good health and a related stem cell transplant donor. The sequenced material came from naive CD4+ T cells sorted from blood. The nucleotide sequence reads TGCGCCAGCAGCTTCAGGGGAAGAGACACTGAAGCTTTCTTT. The encoded protein is CASSFRGRDTEAFF.